One sample yielded the 19 T cell receptor beta chains listed below, sequenced in a study of blood T cell repertoires in COVID-19. The data were produced by immunoSEQ multiplex PCR, yet TCRdb's version contains in-frame clones alone and is incomplete. The data contain about 220,000 clones, approximately 80% of them seen just once; the ten biggest clones take up about 1.3%. The sample taken for sequencing was PBMCs or T cells enriched from blood (not recorded which). These receptors originate from a woman in her thirties or forties with acute COVID-19.

The chain is built from TRBV11-3 and TRBJ1-4; D remains unclear. Germline CDR1 and CDR2: SGHNT and YENEEA. The CDR3 totals 14 residues. Trimming removed 5 bases from V and 0 bases from J, with 7 bases in between. CDR3 protein: CASSPFATNEKLFF. CDR3 bases: TGTGCCAGCAGCCCGTTTGCAACTAATGAAAAACTGTTTTTT.

The CDR3 sequence is CASSLGLVNEQFF. The DNA for the CDR3 is TGTGCCAGCAGCCTGGGACTAGTGAATGAGCAGTTCTTC. The genes are TRBV14 and TRBJ2-1, with 8 bases that match TRBD2. Germline CDR1 SGHDN, CDR2 FVKESK. V gave up 4 bases and J gave up 7 bases; unmatched junction bases: 3. The CDR3 contains 13 residues.

This clone has only a few counts. The J gene is TRBJ1-1, the V gene TRBV5-8; TRBD1 matches 7 bases. Per germline, CDR1 SGHTS and CDR2 YDEGEE. The CDR3 spans 16 residues. The ends lost 0 bases at V and 0 bases at J; junction bases unmatched: 5. CDR3: CASSLAGTAMNTEAFF. Here the CDR3 DNA reads TGTGCCAGCAGCTTGGCCGGGACAGCTATGAACACTGAAGCTTTCTTT. The full variable domain, with the rest looked up from reference TRBV5-8 and TRBJ1-1, is EAGVTQSPTHLIKTRGQQATLRCSPISGHTSVYWYQQALGLGLQFLLWYDEGEERNRGNFPPRFSGRQFPNYSSELNVNALELEDSALYLCASSLAGTAMNTEAFFGQGTRLTVV.

This clone was counted a single time. The chain has TRBV5-1 and TRBJ2-7; 7 positions match TRBD1. The CDR3 is 13 residues long. J was trimmed by 4 bases and V by 4 bases; bases with no gene match: 5. The V gene's germline CDR1 is SGHRS and CDR2 YFSETQ. CDR3 region: CASSPGTVYEQYF. The CDR3 bases are TGCGCCAGCAGCCCAGGGACAGTGTACGAGCAGTACTTC. Drawing the rest from reference TRBV5-1 and TRBJ2-7, the complete variable domain is KAGVTQTPRYLIKTRGQQVTLSCSPISGHRSVSWYQQTPGQGLQFLFEYFSETQRNKGNFPGRFSGRQFSNSRSEMNVSTLELGDSALYLCASSPGTVYEQYFGPGTRLTVT.

The chain uses TRBV5-8 and TRBJ1-5, with unresolved D. The CDR3 runs 14 residues. V lost 4 bases and J lost 1, with 9 bases in between. From germline, CDR1 is SGHTS and CDR2 YDEGEE. CDR3: CASSLRQSNQPQHF. The CDR3 DNA follows: TGTGCCAGCAGCCTAAGACAAAGCAATCAGCCCCAGCATTTT.

The J gene is TRBJ1-4, the V gene TRBV7-9; 7 nucleotides agree with TRBD1. This CDR3 comprises 16 residues. Germline CDR1 and CDR2: SEHNR and FQNEAQ (reference sequence). Trimming took 4 bases from V and 6 from J; bases not matched to a gene: 11. CDR3: CASSSRGAGSHEKLFF. The CDR3 DNA reads TGTGCCAGCAGCTCCAGGGGGGCAGGGTCGCATGAAAAACTGTTTTTT.

The V and J genes are TRBV3-1 (or the pseudogene TRBV3-2) and TRBJ2-1; no clear D gene. Germline CDR1 and CDR2: LGHDT and YNNKEL (reference sequence). Trimming removed 6 bases at V and 0 bases at J, with 12 bases between. This CDR3 contains 15 residues. This CDR3 is CASSKLRSSYNEQFF. DNA of the CDR3: TGTGCCAGCAGTAAGCTTAGGAGCTCCTACAATGAGCAGTTCTTC.

The CDR3 here is CATSGDSGFYGYTF. The CDR3, as DNA: TGTGCCACCAGTGGGGACAGCGGATTCTATGGCTACACCTTC. The chain has TRBV24-1 and TRBJ1-2; TRBD1 aligns across 7 bases. This CDR3 region has 14 residues. Trimming removed 5 bases from V and 4 bases from J; junction bases left unmatched: 6. Germline values: CDR1 KGHDR, CDR2 SFDVKD.

The J gene is TRBJ2-2, the V gene TRBV4-2; 11 bases line up with TRBD1. Germline lookup yields CDR1 LGHNA and CDR2 YNFKEQ. The CDR3 has 16 amino acids. V trimming: 3 bases; J trimming: 2 bases; junction bases outside the gene matches: 2. CDR3 sequence: CASSHWTGGNTGELFF. The CDR3 DNA reads TGTGCCAGCAGCCATTGGACAGGGGGCAACACCGGGGAGCTGTTTTTT.

The rearrangement links TRBV3-1 (or the pseudogene TRBV3-2) to TRBJ2-6; TRBD2 might be the D (5 bases). The CDR3 extends over 15 amino acids. CDR1 LGHDT and CDR2 YNNKEL come from the germline V gene (reference sequence). V was cut by 0 bases and J by 4 bases, with 7 bases left in between. CDR3 loop: CASSQDGVGANVLTF. The CDR3 nucleotides are TGTGCCAGCAGCCAAGACGGGGTGGGGGCCAACGTCCTGACTTTC.

The chain carries TRBV4-1 and TRBJ1-5, with a tentative D call TRBD1 (5 bases). V was trimmed by 5 bases and J by 0 bases, leaving 11 bases between them. Germline CDR1 MGHRA, CDR2 YSYEKL. This CDR3 has 15 residues. The CDR3 here is CASSEARDSNQPQHF. Here the CDR3 DNA reads TGCGCCAGCAGCGAAGCCAGGGATAGCAATCAGCCCCAGCATTTT.

The chain recombines TRBV19 with TRBJ2-5; possibly TRBD2 for D (5 bases). The CDR3 runs to 13 residues. Trimming took off 7 bases at V and 5 bases at J, with 14 bases between the two ends. Germline CDR1 and CDR2: LNHDA and SQIVND (reference sequence). CDR3 DNA: TGTGCCAGTAAGCCCCGGGGAAGCGAGACCCAGTACTTC. Amino acid sequence: CASKPRGSETQYF.

This clone was seen once. The rearrangement joins TRBV9 to TRBJ2-1; D gene ambiguous. The CDR3 has 13 amino acids. Germline V lookup: CDR1 SGDLS, CDR2 YYNGEE. V was pared by 3 bases and J by 9 bases, with 13 bases between. The CDR3 nucleotides read TGTGCCAGCAGCGCTGCGCCTGTTGGTGAGCAGTTCTTC. Its protein is CASSAAPVGEQFF.

The J gene is TRBJ2-2, the V gene TRBV5-6; 9 bases agree with TRBD2. V was pared by 7 bases and J by 4 bases, with 11 bases of the junction left unmatched. Germline V lookup: CDR1 SGHDT, CDR2 YYEEEE. The CDR3 spans 16 residues. The CDR3 DNA reads as TGTGCCAGCGGAAGATTTAGCGGGAGAGGCACCGGGGAGCTGTTTTTT. This translates into CASGRFSGRGTGELFF.

The chain is built from TRBV7-9 and TRBJ2-5; D uncertain. CDR1 and CDR2 (germline): SEHNR, FQNEAQ (reference sequence). The V gene lost 1 base and the J gene lost 1 base, with 7 bases spanning the gap. The CDR3 covers 14 residues. As DNA, the CDR3 is TGTGCCAGCAGCTTAGGTTCTACCCAAGAGACCCAGTACTTC. Its protein is CASSLGSTQETQYF.

V gene TRBV27 combines with J gene TRBJ1-5; 10 bases line up with TRBD1. This CDR3 contains 19 residues. Losses at the gene ends were 4 bases for V and 2 bases for J; bases not matched to a gene: 14. Per the germline V gene, CDR1 is MNHEY and CDR2 is SMNVEV (reference sequence). The CDR3 DNA follows: TGTGCCAGCAGTTCCTCCGGGACAGGGGTTGGTTTTGGCAATCAGCCCCAGCATTTT. Its protein product is CASSSSGTGVGFGNQPQHF.

The chain combines TRBV30 with TRBJ2-7, with 7 positions matching TRBD1. The V and J ends lost 0 bases and 5 bases, in that order; junction bases with no gene match: 7. The V gene's germline CDR1 is GTSNPN and CDR2 SVGIG (reference sequence). The length of the CDR3 is 14 residues. CDR3 amino acids: CAWSVGQGVHEQYF. The CDR3 bases are TGTGCCTGGAGTGTAGGGCAGGGGGTACACGAGCAGTACTTC.

The V call is TRBV7-2, the J call TRBJ1-2; D might be TRBD1 (6 bases). The CDR3 runs 14 residues. The V and J ends lost 4 bases and 5 bases respectively, with 14 bases between them. Germline V gene data show CDR1 as SGHTA and CDR2 as FQGNSA. The DNA for the CDR3 is TGTGCCAGCAGCTCCGGCGGACAGAGATATGGCTACACCTTC. It specifies CASSSGGQRYGYTF.

The genes are TRBV3-1 (or the pseudogene TRBV3-2) and TRBJ1-3, with 7 positions matching TRBD1. CDR3 length: 15 residues. Germline V gives CDR1 LGHDT, CDR2 YNNKEL (reference sequence). Trimming removed 6 bases from V and 2 bases from J; junction bases left unmatched: 7. The CDR3 bases are TGTGCCAGCAGGGGGGACAGAATGGCTGGAAACACCATATATTTT. Amino acids: CASRGDRMAGNTIYF.